The 15 T cell receptor beta chains listed next were all sequenced from one sample in a study of patients and donors after allogeneic stem cell transplantation. TCRdb reanalysed the RT-PCR reads using MiXCR and keeps one entry per CDR3 protein. The table lists tens of thousands of distinct CDR3 sequences, under 40% of them singletons, with about 78% in the top ten. Sequencing was carried out using blood, either unsorted or a sorted T cell fraction (not recorded which). These receptors were taken from a human donor who was either an allogeneic HSCT recipient or a stem cell or donor lymphocyte infusion donor (not recorded which). It is not recorded whose cells these are; they may come from a transplant donor.

This clonotype appeared once. The chain couples TRBV6-5 to TRBJ1-6; D might be TRBD1 (5 bases). Per germline, CDR1 MNHEY and CDR2 SVGAGI. The length of the CDR3 is 14 residues. Trimming stripped 7 bases from V and 6 bases from J, with 13 bases between. For the CDR3, the DNA is TGTGCCAGCACCTCCGGGACTGTTAATTCACCCCTCCACTTT. Translating it yields CASTSGTVNSPLHF.

This rearrangement joins TRBV25-1 to TRBJ2-2; 9 nucleotides align to TRBD1. Unmatched junction bases numbered 5, after V lost 6 bases and J lost 0 bases. The germline gives CDR1 MGHDK, CDR2 SYGVNS. CDR3 length: 16 residues. CDR3 nucleotide sequence: TGTGCCAGCAGGAAGGACAGGGGCTCGAACACCGGGGAGCTGTTTTTT. Translation gives CASRKDRGSNTGELFF.

The CDR3 DNA reads as TGTGCCACCAGTGATCTTCCGAATATTTCTGGGGGGCTTAATTCACCCCTCCACTTT. Its protein is CATSDLPNISGGLNSPLHF. The chain links TRBV24-1 to TRBJ1-6, with TRBD1 as a possible D gene (6 bases). The germline CDR1 and CDR2 sequences are KGHDR and SFDVKD. The CDR3 is 19 amino acids. The ends were cut back, 3 bases at V and 6 bases at J, with 23 bases in the middle.

The V and J genes are TRBV18 and TRBJ1-5; TRBD1 might be the D (5 bases). The CDR3 totals 12 residues. V dropped 3 bases and J dropped 6 bases, with 6 bases sitting between them. Germline V gene lookup returns CDR1 KGHSH and CDR2 LQKENI. The chain's CDR3 is CASSPGGQPQHF. CDR3 in DNA: TGTGCCAGCTCACCGGGGGGTCAGCCCCAGCATTTT.

The chain is built from TRBV4-3 and TRBJ2-4; weak D call: TRBD1 (5 bases). Trimming removed 0 bases from V and 3 bases from J, with 15 bases in between. CDR1 LGHNA and CDR2 YSLEER come from the germline V gene. The CDR3 length is 17 residues. CDR3 residues: CASSQDLVRDSKNIQYF. The CDR3 nucleotides are TGCGCCAGCAGCCAAGATCTTGTACGCGACAGCAAAAACATTCAGTACTTC.

The sample holds many counts of this clonotype. The J gene is TRBJ1-6, the V gene TRBV5-5, with D unclear. Germline loops: CDR1 SGHKS, CDR2 YYEKEE (reference sequence). The CDR3 is 14 amino acids. The V gene lost 7 bases and the J gene lost 0 bases, with 8 bases spanning the gap. The CDR3 region has the DNA TGTGCCAGCGCCTTTAGCTCCTATAATTCACCCCTCCACTTT. This encodes CASAFSSYNSPLHF.

This chain links TRBV12-3 or TRBV12-4 with TRBJ1-5, with D perhaps matching TRBD1 (6 bases). The V and J ends lost 5 bases and 7 bases respectively, with 12 bases between them. The CDR3 runs to 13 residues. The CDR3 sequence is CASSATGSQPQHF. In DNA, the CDR3 is TGTGCCAGCAGTGCAACAGGGAGCCAGCCCCAGCATTTT.

The V and J genes are TRBV7-9 and TRBJ1-2, with D perhaps TRBD1 (6 bases). This CDR3 has 15 residues. The V and J ends lost 3 bases and 3 bases respectively, with 14 bases between them. Germline loops: CDR1 SEHNR, CDR2 FQNEAQ (reference sequence). The CDR3 region has the DNA TGTGCCAGCAGCTTTCAGGGGCGTGTTGACTATGGCTACACCTTC. It translates to CASSFQGRVDYGYTF.

The chain joins TRBV7-3 to TRBJ2-3, with 8 positions matching TRBD2. Germline values: CDR1 SGHTA, CDR2 FQGTGA. With V trimmed by 2 bases and J by 1 base, 5 bases remained unmatched. The CDR3 loop spans 16 amino acids. The CDR3 loop is CASSLELAGGTDTQYF. Here the CDR3 DNA reads TGTGCCAGCAGCTTAGAGCTAGCGGGTGGCACAGATACGCAGTATTTT.

The V and J genes are TRBV7-2 and TRBJ1-2; no definite D call. The germline V and J ends were trimmed by 2 bases and 4 bases, with 8 bases remaining between them. The CDR3 loop spans 13 amino acids. Germline assignment: CDR1 SGHTA and CDR2 FQGNSA. The CDR3 is CASSLSHSYGYTF. The CDR3 DNA sequence: TGTGCCAGCAGCTTATCCCACTCCTATGGCTACACCTTC.

This clonotype was picked up many times. The rearrangement links TRBV20-1 to TRBJ2-6; D is undetermined. Germline V gives CDR1 DFQATT, CDR2 SNEGSKA (reference sequence). V was clipped by 5 bases and J by 4 bases, with 12 bases between them. This CDR3 is 14 amino acids long. CDR3 protein: CSALEGRGANVLTF. CDR3 DNA sequence: TGCAGTGCTCTCGAAGGCAGGGGGGCCAACGTCCTGACTTTC.

This chain uses TRBV10-3 with TRBJ2-3, with D maybe TRBD1 (6 bases). The V end was cut by 8 bases, the J end by 0 bases, with 15 bases between. Germline-derived CDR1 and CDR2 are ENHRY and SYGVKD. The CDR3 totals 15 residues. The CDR3 region has the DNA TGTGCCATCGGGGGCCCCCCGAGTAGCACAGATACGCAGTATTTT. Translated, it gives CAIGGPPSSTDTQYF.

The rearrangement uses TRBV20-1 and TRBJ2-7; D possibly corresponds to TRBD1 (5 bases). Trimming left V 0 bases short and J 0 bases short, with 9 bases between. The CDR3 has 14 residues. Germline lookup yields CDR1 DFQATT and CDR2 SNEGSKA (reference sequence). The CDR3 DNA reads as TGCAGTGCTAGAGACAGGGCGAGCTCCTACGAGCAGTACTTC. Translated: CSARDRASSYEQYF.

V is TRBV29-1 and J is TRBJ2-7; 10 bases map to TRBD2. After removal of 6 bases from V and 4 bases from J, the junction contained 12 bases not matched to a gene. Per germline, CDR1 SQVTM and CDR2 ANQGSEA. The CDR3 has 15 residues. The CDR3 loop reads CSVRRTSGKGYEQYF. The CDR3 DNA sequence: TGCAGCGTCAGGCGAACTAGCGGGAAAGGGTACGAGCAGTACTTC.

This clonotype was seen a single time. The rearrangement links TRBV20-1 to TRBJ2-7; 12 positions match TRBD2. V was clipped by 3 bases and J by 4 bases; unmatched bases: 7. Germline assignment: CDR1 DFQATT and CDR2 SNEGSKA (reference sequence). CDR3 length: 15 amino acids. Written as DNA, the CDR3 is TGCAGTGCTAGCCGGACTAGCGGGATGTTATACGAGCAGTACTTC. Its translation: CSASRTSGMLYEQYF.